Below are 32 T cell receptor beta chains sequenced from a single sample in a study of cytomegalovirus exposure and HLA in healthy donors. It was with 60 Vbeta and 13 Jbeta primers that the PCR ran. The protocol was immunoSEQ multiplex PCR, while the TCRdb copy is restricted to in-frame clones and leaves out a portion. The sample has more than 80,000 clones, around four fifths seen once. The sample consisted of PBMCs. The receptors stem from a female donor in good health and CMV-seropositive.

This chain connects TRBV15 to TRBJ2-7; 8 bases fit TRBD1. CDR1 is LNHNV and CDR2 is YYDKDF in the germline V gene (reference sequence). The J segment lost 2 bases and the V segment lost 5 bases, leaving 5 bases of the junction unmatched. The CDR3 consists of 14 residues. The CDR3 reads CATSLDRGTYEQYF. The DNA of the CDR3 is TGTGCCACCAGCCTCGACAGGGGAACCTACGAGCAGTACTTC.

The chain uses TRBV6-5 and TRBJ2-3; 8 bases fit TRBD2. V shed 5 bases, J shed 9 bases, and the junction held 13 bases outside the gene matches. CDR3 size: 15 residues. Germline CDR1 is MNHEY and CDR2 is SVGAGI. The DNA for the CDR3 is TGTGCCAGCAGTCGCCCTCGGGCGGGAGGAGGAACGCAGTATTTT. Protein product: CASSRPRAGGGTQYF.

V usage is TRBV6-5 and J usage is TRBJ2-7; a possible D gene is TRBD1 (5 bases). Trimming removed 6 bases from V and 2 bases from J, with 14 bases in between. CDR1 MNHEY and CDR2 SVGAGI come from the germline V gene. The CDR3 covers 14 residues. The CDR3 DNA reads TGTGCCAGCAGCCCACGACAGAAAACCTACGAGCAGTACTTC. Translation gives CASSPRQKTYEQYF.

The chain has TRBV7-2 and TRBJ2-4, with 8 positions matching TRBD2. Germline V lookup: CDR1 SGHTA, CDR2 FQGNSA. CDR3 length: 16 residues. Germline trimming cut 1 base from V and 8 bases from J; bases unmatched to any gene: 10. Written as DNA, the CDR3 is TGTGCCAGCAGCTTAGGATCGGGGGGGCCGGTTGACATTCAGTACTTC. It encodes CASSLGSGGPVDIQYF.

This clone was seen once. The chain couples TRBV5-1 to TRBJ1-1, with D perhaps matching TRBD1 (6 bases). This CDR3 has 16 residues. The ends were cut back, 0 bases at V and 10 bases at J, with 22 bases in the middle. CDR1 is SGHRS and CDR2 is YFSETQ in the germline V gene. The CDR3 spells CASSLAGGRGVWGAFF. DNA for the CDR3: TGCGCCAGCAGCTTGGCGGGGGGCAGGGGCGTTTGGGGAGCTTTCTTT. The complete variable domain, with remaining parts taken from reference TRBV5-1 and TRBJ1-1, reads KAGVTQTPRYLIKTRGQQVTLSCSPISGHRSVSWYQQTPGQGLQFLFEYFSETQRNKGNFPGRFSGRQFSNSRSEMNVSTLELGDSALYLCASSLAGGRGVWGAFFGQGTRLTVV.

The chain recombines TRBV6-1 with TRBJ1-2; the D is unclear. Trimming pared 2 bases from V and 1 base from J, leaving 5 bases between. The CDR3 consists of 13 residues. The germline gives CDR1 MNHNS, CDR2 SASEGT. CDR3 coding DNA: TGTGCCAGCAGTGAACACAGTAACTATGGCTACACCTTC. Encoded protein: CASSEHSNYGYTF.

The genes are TRBV19 and TRBJ1-3, with 7 bases identical to TRBD1. Germline V gene data show CDR1 as LNHDA and CDR2 as SQIVND (reference sequence). V gave up 9 bases and J gave up 1 base; unmatched junction bases: 15. This CDR3 contains 17 residues. CDR3 protein: CASTARATGSSGNTIYF. In DNA form, the CDR3 reads TGTGCCAGCACGGCCAGGGCGACAGGGTCTTCTGGAAACACCATATATTTT.

V is TRBV19 and J is TRBJ2-3; 7 bases agree with TRBD1. V lost 3 bases to trimming and J lost 2 bases; unmatched junction nucleotides: 11. The germline V gene encodes CDR1 LNHDA and CDR2 SQIVND (reference sequence). This CDR3 spans 17 amino acids. The DNA of the CDR3 is TGTGCCAGTAGTATGTACGGGACAGAGACGTACACAGATACGCAGTATTTT. Translating gives CASSMYGTETYTDTQYF.

This chain links TRBV12-1 with TRBJ2-7; the D call TRBD1 from the table was never checked on the DNA. TRBV12-1 is a listed pseudogene. The CDR3 spans 16 residues. As DNA, the CDR3 is TGTGCCAGCAGCTTGGGACAGGGTAAATTTCCCTACGAGCAGTACTTC. Translating it yields CASSLGQGKFPYEQYF.

The rearrangement joins TRBV6-5 to TRBJ1-2; TRBD1 matches at 11 bases. This CDR3 is built from 15 residues. V shed 2 bases, J shed 6 bases, and the junction held 5 bases outside the gene matches. Germline CDR1 MNHEY, CDR2 SVGAGI. The CDR3: CASSYQGQGVDGYTF. CDR3 DNA: TGTGCCAGCAGTTACCAGGGACAGGGGGTTGATGGCTACACCTTC.

The J gene is TRBJ2-7, the V gene TRBV7-8; the match to TRBD2 covers 13 bases. J lost 3 bases, V lost 4 bases, and 3 bases had no gene match. The CDR3 consists of 15 residues. Germline-derived CDR1 and CDR2 are SGHVS and FQNEAQ. The CDR3 protein is CASSSLAGGNYEQYF. Here the CDR3 DNA reads TGTGCCAGCAGCTCACTAGCGGGAGGGAACTACGAGCAGTACTTC.

The chain joins TRBV23-1 to TRBJ2-7; 9 bases are a match to TRBD1. TRBV23-1 is classed as an ORF, of uncertain function. The CDR3 has 14 residues. V dropped 1 base and J dropped 7; count of bases not matched to a gene: 5. CDR3 bases: TGCGCCAGCAGTCAATATGGACAGGGGTGGGAGCAGTACTTC. It is translated as CASSQYGQGWEQYF.

The V and J genes are TRBV6-6 and TRBJ1-2; 9 nucleotides agree with TRBD1. V lost 4 bases to trimming and J lost 8 bases; unmatched junction nucleotides: 5. The CDR3 extends over 13 amino acids. Germline V CDR1 and CDR2: MNHNY, SVGAGI (reference sequence). CDR3 residues: CASSSWTGDGYTF. CDR3 DNA: TGTGCCAGCAGTTCTTGGACAGGGGACGGCTACACCTTC.

The chain links TRBV7-2 to TRBJ2-7; 11 bases agree with TRBD1. Trimming took 5 bases from V and 6 from J; bases not matched to a gene: 15. CDR3 length equals 17 residues. From germline, CDR1 is SGHTA and CDR2 FQGNSA. As DNA, the CDR3 is TGTGCCAGCAGCCAGCAGTGGACAGGACAGGGGGCGGGCGAGCAGTACTTC. It specifies CASSQQWTGQGAGEQYF.

This clone was observed once. The V gene is TRBV7-9, the J gene TRBJ2-7; 8 positions match TRBD1. V dropped 4 bases and J dropped 3; count of bases not matched to a gene: 5. Germline-derived CDR1 and CDR2 are SEHNR and FQNEAQ (reference sequence). The CDR3 totals 14 residues. The CDR3 region has the DNA TGTGCCAGCAGCTCAGGCGGACAGGGCTACGAGCAGTACTTC. Translation: CASSSGGQGYEQYF.

This clone is a singleton in its sample. The chain couples TRBV6-4 to TRBJ1-4; no reliable D call. V was pared by 3 bases and J by 8 bases, with 10 bases between. CDR1 MRHNA and CDR2 SNTAGT come from the germline V gene. The CDR3 sequence is 13 residues long. CDR3: CASSETETEKLFF. DNA of the CDR3: TGTGCCAGCAGTGAGACTGAGACGGAAAAACTGTTTTTT.

This clone is a singleton in its sample. The J gene is TRBJ1-2, the V gene TRBV15, with 9 bases fitting TRBD1. Germline V gene lookup returns CDR1 LNHNV and CDR2 YYDKDF (reference sequence). This CDR3 is built from 15 residues. Trimming at V came to 3 bases and at J to 3 bases, leaving 5 bases not matched to a gene. CDR3 DNA: TGTGCCACCAGCAGTGGGACAGGGCGTTACTATGGCTACACCTTC. This codes for CATSSGTGRYYGYTF. The variable domain in full, completed from reference TRBV15 and TRBJ1-2, reads DAMVIQNPRYQVTQFGKPVTLSCSQTLNHNVMYWYQQKSSQAPKLLFHYYDKDFNNEADTPDNFQSRRPNTSFCFLDIRSPGLGDTAMYLCATSSGTGRYYGYTFGSGTRLTVV.

This rearrangement joins TRBV7-2 to TRBJ2-7, with 7 bases lining up with TRBD2. The CDR3 contains 12 residues. V lost 3 bases, J lost 4 bases, and 0 bases stayed unmatched. The V gene's germline CDR1 is SGHTA and CDR2 FQGNSA. The CDR3 DNA is TGTGCCAGCAGCTTTAGCGGGTACGAGCAGTACTTC. This translates into CASSFSGYEQYF.

V and J are TRBV18 and TRBJ1-1; D might be TRBD1 (6 bases). Trimming removed 3 bases from V and 1 base from J, with 12 bases in between. This CDR3 has 15 residues. Germline V CDR1 and CDR2: KGHSH, LQKENI. In nucleotides, the CDR3 is TGTGCCAGCTCACCCTCGCAGGGGAAGAACACTGAAGCTTTCTTT. Protein: CASSPSQGKNTEAFF.

This chain links TRBV2 with TRBJ2-7; 7 nucleotides align to TRBD2. Germline CDR1 is SNHLY and CDR2 is FYNNEI. Trimming at V came to 5 bases and at J to 6 bases, leaving 7 bases not matched to a gene. The CDR3 totals 13 residues. CDR3 DNA: TGTGCCAGCAGTTCGATGGGGGGGAGCGAGCAGTACTTC. Translating gives CASSSMGGSEQYF.

The chain uses TRBV7-9 and TRBJ2-1; tentative D call: TRBD2 (7 bases). The CDR3 runs 17 residues. Trimming shortened V by 4 bases and J by 2 bases, and 18 bases separated the two germline ends. Germline V gene sequence: CDR1 SEHNR, CDR2 FQNEAQ (reference sequence). The CDR3 DNA is TGTGCCAGCAGCTCCCCTCGGGTGGGGGGGCCCTACAATGAGCAGTTCTTC. This sequence encodes CASSSPRVGGPYNEQFF.

V and J are TRBV7-7 and TRBJ2-5; D is unclear. Per germline, CDR1 SSHAT and CDR2 FNYEAQ (reference sequence). CDR3 size: 14 residues. The V and J ends lost 1 base and 5 bases respectively, with 11 bases between them. CDR3 coding DNA: TGTGCCAGCAGCTTAGGAGGTCCTGGGGAGACCCAGTACTTC. Its protein product is CASSLGGPGETQYF.

The chain employs TRBV4-2 and TRBJ1-4; 7 nucleotides agree with TRBD1. This CDR3 has 16 amino acids. CDR1 and CDR2 (germline): LGHNA, YNFKEQ. V shed 4 bases, J shed 0 bases, and the junction held 5 bases outside the gene matches. CDR3 DNA: TGTGCCAGCAGCCCCCGGGACAGCGCAACTAATGAAAAACTGTTTTTT. Translated: CASSPRDSATNEKLFF.

The chain has TRBV11-2 and TRBJ2-7; D might be TRBD2 (6 bases). V lost 4 bases, J lost 3 bases, and 16 bases lay in between. The CDR3 is 15 residues long. Germline assignment: CDR1 SGHAT and CDR2 FQNNGV. The CDR3: CASSSPGTGDYEQYF. Written as DNA, the CDR3 is TGTGCCAGCAGCTCCCCGGGAACGGGGGACTACGAGCAGTACTTC.

The rearrangement uses TRBV5-1 and TRBJ2-5; 10 nucleotides match TRBD2. There are 16 residues in the CDR3. Germline V gene sequence: CDR1 SGHRS, CDR2 YFSETQ. J lost 2 bases, V lost 0 bases, and 4 bases had no gene match. The CDR3 nucleotides are TGCGCCAGCAGCTTGGAAGGACTAGCGGAGCAAGAGACCCAGTACTTC. Translation gives CASSLEGLAEQETQYF.

The CDR3 bases are TGCAGCGTTGAAGTGGCCGGGGTGGGCACAGATACGCAGTATTTT. Translated: CSVEVAGVGTDTQYF. The chain uses TRBV29-1 and TRBJ2-3; possibly TRBD2 for D (5 bases). CDR3 length: 15 amino acids. CDR1 and CDR2 from the germline V gene are SQVTM and ANQGSEA. V dropped 1 base and J dropped 1 base, with 12 bases sitting between them.

The V and J genes are TRBV19 and TRBJ2-5; 9 bases match TRBD1. The CDR3 consists of 13 residues. V gave up 9 bases and J gave up 5 bases; unmatched junction bases: 7. Germline V gives CDR1 LNHDA, CDR2 SQIVND (reference sequence). The CDR3 DNA is TGTGCCAGCAACACAGGGGGCGGGGAGACCCAGTACTTC. Amino acids: CASNTGGGETQYF.

This clone showed up just once. This sequence joins TRBV9 and TRBJ2-4, with D possibly matching TRBD2 (5 bases). The CDR3 loop spans 13 amino acids. V was trimmed by 4 bases and J by 9 bases, leaving 14 bases between them. Per the germline V gene, CDR1 is SGDLS and CDR2 is YYNGEE. CDR3 in amino acids: CASSTGGYSIQYF. The CDR3 DNA reads TGTGCCAGCAGCACCGGAGGATATAGCATTCAGTACTTC.

Of note for this clone: One end of the junction fails to match germline, which may point to a read error. The V call is TRBV7-3, the J call TRBJ2-2; D is possibly TRBD2 (5 bases). The germline gives CDR1 SGHTA, CDR2 FQGTGA. The CDR3 is made up of 15 amino acids. CDR3: CANSLRADHTGELFF. CDR3 DNA: TGTGCCAACAGCTTAAGAGCGGACCACACCGGGGAGCTGTTTTTT. The whole variable domain, remainder taken from reference TRBV7-3 and TRBJ2-2, is GAGVSQTPSNKVTEKGKYVELRCDPISGHTALYWYRQSLGQGPEFLIYFQGTGAADDSGLPNDRFFAVRPEGSVSTLKIQRTERGDSAVYLCANSLRADHTGELFFGEGSRLTVL.

This chain joins TRBV28 and TRBJ1-3, with D uncertain. The germline V and J ends were trimmed by 5 bases and 4 bases, with 18 bases remaining between them. CDR1 MDHEN and CDR2 SYDVKM come from the germline V gene. CDR3 length equals 16 residues. CDR3 nucleotides: TGTGCCAGCAGTGAACAAAATGCCGTATACGGAAACACCATATATTTT. It translates to CASSEQNAVYGNTIYF.

V usage is TRBV6-5 and J usage is TRBJ1-1, with 7 bases aligning to TRBD1. The CDR3 sequence is 11 residues long. Per germline, CDR1 MNHEY and CDR2 SVGAGI. The J segment lost 7 bases and the V segment lost 5 bases, leaving 1 base of the junction unmatched. In DNA form, the CDR3 reads TGTGCCAGCAGTAGGACAGGTGAAGCTTTCTTT. Its translation: CASSRTGEAFF.

The chain has TRBV4-1 and TRBJ1-3; 8 bases are a match to TRBD1. CDR1 is MGHRA and CDR2 is YSYEKL in the germline V gene. Germline trimming cut 3 bases from V and 0 bases from J; bases unmatched to any gene: 4. CDR3 length equals 16 residues. The CDR3 region is CASSHGTGGSGNTIYF. As DNA, the CDR3 is TGCGCCAGCAGCCACGGCACAGGGGGCTCTGGAAACACCATATATTTT.